This T cell receptor beta chain is drawn from a study of vaccination and CD4 T cells after COVID-19. In the study overall: Control cultures used a CEFX viral epitope pool, an HIV-1 Nef peptide pool, or no peptide.

Treatment defined: approximately 11-day PBMC culture with coronavirus spike peptide pools or control peptides (ViraFEST assay). The Oncomine TCR Beta short-read assay was applied to DNA of cultured CD4+ T cells. TCRdb re-derived calls from the PCR reads in MiXCR, one entry per CDR3 protein. The sample consists of roughly 15,000 distinct CDR3 sequences, 55% of them appearing once. The CDR3 extends over 14 amino acids. The J segment lost 1 base and the V segment lost 7 bases, leaving 2 bases of the junction unmatched. The V gene's germline CDR1 is MNHNS and CDR2 SASEGT. Concerning this clonotype: Its antigen is unidentified.

The TCR was taken from a human donor who had recovered from COVID-19. The J gene is TRBJ2-3, the V gene TRBV6-1; the match to TRBD2 covers 10 bases. The specimen was CD4+ T cells from blood, cultured in vitro. CDR3: CASTLAGGTDTQYF. The CDR3 coding sequence is TGTGCCAGCACTCTAGCGGGAGGCACAGATACGCAGTATTTT.